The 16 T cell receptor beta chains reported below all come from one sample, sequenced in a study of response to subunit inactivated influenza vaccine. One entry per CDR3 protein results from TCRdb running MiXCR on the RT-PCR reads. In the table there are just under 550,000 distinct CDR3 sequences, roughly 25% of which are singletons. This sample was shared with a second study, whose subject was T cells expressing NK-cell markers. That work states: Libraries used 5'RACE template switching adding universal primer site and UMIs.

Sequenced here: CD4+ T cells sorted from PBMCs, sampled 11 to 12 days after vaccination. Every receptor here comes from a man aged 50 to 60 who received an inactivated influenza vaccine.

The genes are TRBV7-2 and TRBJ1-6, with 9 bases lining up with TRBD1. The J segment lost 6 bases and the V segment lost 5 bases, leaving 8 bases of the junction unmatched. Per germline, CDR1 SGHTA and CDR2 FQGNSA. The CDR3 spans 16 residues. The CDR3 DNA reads TGTGCCAGCAGCCGCAACAGGGGGCTCAGTAATTCACCCCTCCACTTT. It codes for CASSRNRGLSNSPLHF.

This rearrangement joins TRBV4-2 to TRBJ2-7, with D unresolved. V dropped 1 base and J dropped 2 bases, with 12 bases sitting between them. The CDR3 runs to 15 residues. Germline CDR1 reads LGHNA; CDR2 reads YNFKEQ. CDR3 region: CASSQGGGLTYEQYF. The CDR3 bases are TGTGCCAGCAGCCAAGGTGGCGGCCTCACCTACGAGCAGTACTTC.

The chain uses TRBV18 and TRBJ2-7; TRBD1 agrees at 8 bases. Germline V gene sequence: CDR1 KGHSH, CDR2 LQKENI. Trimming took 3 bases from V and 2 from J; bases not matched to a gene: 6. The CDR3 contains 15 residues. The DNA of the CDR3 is TGTGCCAGCTCACCGGGGACAGGATTAACCTACGAGCAGTACTTC. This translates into CASSPGTGLTYEQYF.

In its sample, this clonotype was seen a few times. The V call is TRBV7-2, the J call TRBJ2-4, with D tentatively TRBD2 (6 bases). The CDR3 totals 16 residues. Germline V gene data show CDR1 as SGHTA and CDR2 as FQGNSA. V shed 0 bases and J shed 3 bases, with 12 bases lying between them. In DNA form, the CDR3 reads TGTGCCAGCAGCTTAGCGCGGGGTAGCGGCAAAAACATTCAGTACTTC. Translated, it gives CASSLARGSGKNIQYF. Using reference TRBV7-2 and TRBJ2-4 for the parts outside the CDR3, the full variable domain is GAGVSQSPSNKVTEKGKDVELRCDPISGHTALYWYRQSLGQGLEFLIYFQGNSAPDKSGLPSDRFSAERTGGSVSTLTIQRTQQEDSAVYLCASSLARGSGKNIQYFGAGTRLSVL.

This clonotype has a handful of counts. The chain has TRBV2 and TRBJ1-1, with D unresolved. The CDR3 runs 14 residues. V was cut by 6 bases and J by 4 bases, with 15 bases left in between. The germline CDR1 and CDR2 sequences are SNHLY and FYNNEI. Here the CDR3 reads CASSQESRGTEAFF. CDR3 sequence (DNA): TGTGCCAGCAGCCAGGAGTCCCGCGGCACTGAAGCTTTCTTT. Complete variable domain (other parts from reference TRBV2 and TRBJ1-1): EPEVTQTPSHQVTQMGQEVILRCVPISNHLYFYWYRQILGQKVEFLVSFYNNEISEKSEIFDDQFSVERPDGSNFTLKIRSTKLEDSAMYFCASSQESRGTEAFFGQGTRLTVV.

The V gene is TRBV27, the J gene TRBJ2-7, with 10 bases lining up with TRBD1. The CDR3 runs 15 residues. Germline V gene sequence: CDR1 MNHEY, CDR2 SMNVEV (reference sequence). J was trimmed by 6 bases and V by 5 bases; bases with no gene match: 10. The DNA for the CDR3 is TGTGCCAGCAGTCCCTTGGGACAGGGGACTAGCGAGCAGTACTTC. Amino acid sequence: CASSPLGQGTSEQYF.

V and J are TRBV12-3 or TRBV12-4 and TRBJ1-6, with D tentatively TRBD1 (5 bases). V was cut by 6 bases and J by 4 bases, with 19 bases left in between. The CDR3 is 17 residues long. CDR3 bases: TGTGCCAGCAGGCCCTCGACAGTTCGGGGTTATAATTCACCCCTCCACTTT. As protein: CASRPSTVRGYNSPLHF.

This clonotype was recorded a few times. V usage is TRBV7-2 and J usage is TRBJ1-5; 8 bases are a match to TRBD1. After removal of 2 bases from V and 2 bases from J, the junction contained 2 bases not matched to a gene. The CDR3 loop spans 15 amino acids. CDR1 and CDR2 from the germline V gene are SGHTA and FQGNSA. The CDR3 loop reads CASSLWGQGNQPQHF. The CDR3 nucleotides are TGTGCCAGCAGCTTATGGGGACAGGGCAATCAGCCCCAGCATTTT.

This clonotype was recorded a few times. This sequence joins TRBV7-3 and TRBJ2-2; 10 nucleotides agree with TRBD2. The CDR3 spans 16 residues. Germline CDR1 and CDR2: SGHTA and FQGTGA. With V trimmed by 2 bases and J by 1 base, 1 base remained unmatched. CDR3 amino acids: CASSLGTSVNTGELFF. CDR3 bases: TGTGCCAGCAGCTTAGGGACTAGCGTGAACACCGGGGAGCTGTTTTTT.

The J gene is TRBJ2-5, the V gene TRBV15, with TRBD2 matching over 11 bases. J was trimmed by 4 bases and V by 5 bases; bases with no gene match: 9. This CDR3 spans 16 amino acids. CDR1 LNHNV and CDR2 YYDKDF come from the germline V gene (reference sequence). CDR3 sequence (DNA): TGTGCCACCAGCGGAGGGGACCTAGCGGGGGGAGAGACCCAGTACTTC. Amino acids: CATSGGDLAGGETQYF.

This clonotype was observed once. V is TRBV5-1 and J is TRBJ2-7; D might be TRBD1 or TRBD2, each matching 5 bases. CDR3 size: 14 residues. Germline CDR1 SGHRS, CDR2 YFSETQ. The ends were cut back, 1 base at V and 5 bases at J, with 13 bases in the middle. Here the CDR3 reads CASSLRGARDEQYF. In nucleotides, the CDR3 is TGCGCCAGCAGCTTGCGGGGCGCGAGGGACGAGCAGTACTTC.

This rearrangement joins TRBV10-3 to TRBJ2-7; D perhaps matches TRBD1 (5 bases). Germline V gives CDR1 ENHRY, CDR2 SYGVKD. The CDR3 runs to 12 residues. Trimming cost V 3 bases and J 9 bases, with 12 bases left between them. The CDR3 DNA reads TGTGCCATCAGTGAACAGGATGGGGCGCAGTACTTC. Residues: CAISEQDGAQYF.

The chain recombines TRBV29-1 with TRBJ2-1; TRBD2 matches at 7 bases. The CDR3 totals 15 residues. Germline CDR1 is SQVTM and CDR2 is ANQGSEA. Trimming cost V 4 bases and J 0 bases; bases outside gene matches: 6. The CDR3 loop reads CSVVRLADSYNEQFF. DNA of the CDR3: TGCAGCGTTGTACGGCTAGCGGACTCCTACAATGAGCAGTTCTTC.

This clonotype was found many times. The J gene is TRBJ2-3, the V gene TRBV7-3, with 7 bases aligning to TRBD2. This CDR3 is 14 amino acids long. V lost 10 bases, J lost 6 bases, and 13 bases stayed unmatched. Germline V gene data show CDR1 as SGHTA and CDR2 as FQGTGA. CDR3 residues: CATSAGGSSDTQYF. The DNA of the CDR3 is TGTGCCACTTCGGCCGGCGGGAGCTCGGATACGCAGTATTTT. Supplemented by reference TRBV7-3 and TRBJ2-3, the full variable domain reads GAGVSQTPSNKVTEKGKYVELRCDPISGHTALYWYRQSLGQGPEFLIYFQGTGAADDSGLPNDRFFAVRPEGSVSTLKIQRTERGDSAVYLCATSAGGSSDTQYFGPGTRLTVL.

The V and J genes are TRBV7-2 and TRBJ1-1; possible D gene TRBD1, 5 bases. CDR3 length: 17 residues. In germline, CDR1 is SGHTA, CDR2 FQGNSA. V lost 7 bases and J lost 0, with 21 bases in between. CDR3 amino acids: CASNWRGAYGMNTEAFF. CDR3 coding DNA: TGTGCCAGCAATTGGAGGGGTGCTTATGGGATGAACACTGAAGCTTTCTTT.

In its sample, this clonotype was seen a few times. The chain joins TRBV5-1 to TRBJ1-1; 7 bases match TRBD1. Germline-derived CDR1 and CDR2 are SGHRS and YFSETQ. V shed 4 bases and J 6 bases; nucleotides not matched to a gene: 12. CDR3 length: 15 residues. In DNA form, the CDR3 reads TGCGCCAGCAGCGAAGCGGGACAGCGGTTTTCTGAAGCTTTCTTT. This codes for CASSEAGQRFSEAFF.